The present entry profiles one TCR beta chain with its context. Germline CDR1 SGHTA, CDR2 FQGNSA. Trimming stripped 7 bases from V and 0 bases from J, with 13 bases between. This CDR3 is 15 amino acids long. TCRdb recomputed calls from the 5' RACE reads with MiXCR, one row per CDR3 protein. The top ten hold about 2.9% of the sample, which has under 65,000 distinct CDR3 sequences, about a fifth seen once. The sorted Tregs were CD4+CD25+CD127-/low cells. Sequencing was carried out using tumor-infiltrating Tregs sorted from the breast tumor. The chain couples TRBV7-2 to TRBJ2-4; D is unclear. This receptor was identified in a female donor with breast cancer. CDR3 protein: CASNQRDSAKNIQYF. CDR3 nucleotide sequence: TGTGCCAGCAACCAAAGGGATTCAGCCAAAAACATTCAGTACTTC.